This T cell receptor beta chain is from a study of read filtering for tumor transcriptome and immune sequencing. Molecular barcoded adaptors covering alpha/delta and beta/gamma chains were used on roughly 370 ng RNA. From the reads, TCRdb called clonotypes with MiXCR, one entry per CDR3 protein. This table holds 75,000 to 95,000 distinct CDR3 sequences, 20% to 25% found once. Whole-study findings and limits: Approximately 87% of IR-seq clonotypes had a single read, yet these held roughly 3.7% of reads.

This clonotype was detected ten times or more. Its antigen is currently unknown. Germline CDR1 SGHNT, CDR2 YENEEA. This CDR3 comprises 12 residues. Between the trimmed V and J ends, which lost 4 bases and 8 bases, there was a span of 9 bases. Specimen: a population of CD138-negative cells sorted from bone marrow. This receptor was identified in a donor older than 35 with multiple myeloma. V and J are TRBV11-3 and TRBJ2-1; D unresolved. CDR3: CASSSPGHEQFF. The CDR3 DNA is TGTGCCAGCAGCTCGCCTGGGCATGAGCAGTTCTTC.